This T cell receptor (beta chain) was sequenced in a study of T cell responses to AZD1222 COVID-19 vaccine. As concerns this clone: The antigen remains unidentified.

Broader study findings: The donors showed a predominance of white British ancestry and of females, with possible underestimation of clonal diversity.

TCRdb's table, derived via immunoSEQ multiplex PCR, lists solely in-frame clones and lacks some. The sample shows about 120,000 clones, less than 95% of them seen only once. The CDR3 sequence is 14 residues long. Trimming stripped 6 bases from V and 1 base from J, with 12 bases between. From germline, CDR1 is ENHRY and CDR2 SYGVKD. This receptor was identified in an adult in good health. The specimen comprised peripheral blood, sampled on day 0 of AZD1222 vaccination. V and J are TRBV10-3 and TRBJ1-1; D is perhaps TRBD1 (5 bases). The CDR3 is CAIRGDGQNTEAFF. In nucleotides, the CDR3 is TGTGCCATCAGGGGGGACGGTCAGAACACTGAAGCTTTCTTT.